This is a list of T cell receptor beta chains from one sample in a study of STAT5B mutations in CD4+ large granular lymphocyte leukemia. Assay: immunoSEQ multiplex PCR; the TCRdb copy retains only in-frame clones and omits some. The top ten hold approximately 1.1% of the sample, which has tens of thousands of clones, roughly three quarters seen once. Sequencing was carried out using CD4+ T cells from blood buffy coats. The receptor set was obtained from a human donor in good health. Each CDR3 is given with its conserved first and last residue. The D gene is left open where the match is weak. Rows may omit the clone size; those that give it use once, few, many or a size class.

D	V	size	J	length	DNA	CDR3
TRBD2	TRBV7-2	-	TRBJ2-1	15	TGTGCCAGCAGCCGGGGACTAGCGGTTTACAATGAGCAGTTCTTC	CASSRGLAVYNEQFF
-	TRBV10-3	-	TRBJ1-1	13	TGTGCCGCCTCGACGGTCATGAACACTGAAGCTTTCTTT	CAASTVMNTEAFF
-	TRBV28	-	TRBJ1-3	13	TGTGCCGGACATAGCCACTCTGGAAACACCATATATTTT	CAGHSHSGNTIYF
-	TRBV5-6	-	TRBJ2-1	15	TGTGCCAGCAGCTTTTATCGGGACGAATACAATGAGCAGTTCTTC	CASSFYRDEYNEQFF
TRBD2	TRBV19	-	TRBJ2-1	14	TGTGCCAGTAGTATTCAGCGGGGGCTGGATGAGCAGTTCTTC	CASSIQRGLDEQFF
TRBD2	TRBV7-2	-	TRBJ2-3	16	TGTGCCAGCAGCTTAGGATTGGGACTACCTAAAGATACGCAGTATTTT	CASSLGLGLPKDTQYF
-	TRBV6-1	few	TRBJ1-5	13	TGTGCCAGCAGTCTGGACAGTCGACAGCCCCAGCATTTT	CASSLDSRQPQHF
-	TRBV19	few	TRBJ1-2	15	TGTGCCAGTAGTATCCCGAACCTTGGCGACTATGGCTACACCTTC	CASSIPNLGDYGYTF
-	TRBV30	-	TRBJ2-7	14	TGTGCCTGGAGGGCTAAAGCAGGGTTTGGGGAGCAGTACTTC	CAWRAKAGFGEQYF
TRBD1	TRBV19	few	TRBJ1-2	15	TGTGCCAGTAGTATAGGTTGGACAGGGTCGCGCGGCTACACCTTC	CASSIGWTGSRGYTF
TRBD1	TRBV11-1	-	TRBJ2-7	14	TGTGCCAGCAGCGCCCGGGACAGGGACTACGAGCAGTACTTC	CASSARDRDYEQYF
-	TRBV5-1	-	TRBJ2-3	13	TGCGCCAGCAGCCTCCCGAGCACAGATACGCAGTATTTT	CASSLPSTDTQYF
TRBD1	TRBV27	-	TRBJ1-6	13	TGTGCCAGCAGTACCCAGGGGGGTACACCCCTCCACTTT	CASSTQGGTPLHF
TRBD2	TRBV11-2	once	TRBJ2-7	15	TGTGCCAGCAGCTTCGCTAGCGGGGCCACCTACGAGCAGTACTTC	CASSFASGATYEQYF
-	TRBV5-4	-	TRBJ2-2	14	TGTGCCAGCAGCTTGGTAGGAATGGCCGGGGAGCTGTTTTTT	CASSLVGMAGELFF
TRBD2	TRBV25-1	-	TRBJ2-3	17	TGTGCCAGCAGTGAATATAAGGGACTAGCGGGCACAGATACGCAGTATTTT	CASSEYKGLAGTDTQYF
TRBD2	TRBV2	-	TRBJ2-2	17	TGTGCCAGCAGCGCCGGACTAGCGGGAGGGCCGGGCGGGGAGCTGTTTTTT	CASSAGLAGGPGGELFF
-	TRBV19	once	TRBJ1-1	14	TGTGCCAGTAGTATATCCCCATTGGACACTGAAGCTTTCTTT	CASSISPLDTEAFF
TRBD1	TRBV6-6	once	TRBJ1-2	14	TGTGCCACCCTCCCCGGACAGGGGGCGATCGGCTACACCTTC	CATLPGQGAIGYTF
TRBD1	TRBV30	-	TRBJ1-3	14	TGTGCCTGGAGTCCAGGGGGTGCTGGAAACACCATATATTTT	CAWSPGGAGNTIYF
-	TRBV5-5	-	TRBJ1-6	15	TGTGCCAGCAGCTTGGGGAATACCATAAATTCACCCCTCCACTTT	CASSLGNTINSPLHF
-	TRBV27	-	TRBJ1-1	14	TGTGCCAGCAGTGCCATTGCGGGGAACACTGAAGCTTTCTTT	CASSAIAGNTEAFF
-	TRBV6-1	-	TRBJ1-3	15	TGTGCCAGCAGTCCTTCCTTGAGCTCTGGAAACACCATATATTTT	CASSPSLSSGNTIYF
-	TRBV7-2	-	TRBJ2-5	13	TGTGCCAGCAGCTTAGCAGGGATGGAGACCCAGTACTTC	CASSLAGMETQYF
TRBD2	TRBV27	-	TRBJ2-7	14	TGTGCCAGCCGCCGCCGCCTGCGGGAGGGCCACGAGTACTTC	CASRRRLREGHEYF
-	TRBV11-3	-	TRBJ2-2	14	TGTGCCAGCAGCGCCCGGACTGGTCCCGGGGAGCTGTTTTTT	CASSARTGPGELFF
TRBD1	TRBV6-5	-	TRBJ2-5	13	TGTGCCAGCAAACCGGGGACAGGGGAGACCCAGTACTTC	CASKPGTGETQYF
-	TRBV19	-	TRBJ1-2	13	TGTGCCAGTACAGCGGGACGTGGATATGGCTACACCTTC	CASTAGRGYGYTF
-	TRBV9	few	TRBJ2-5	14	TGTGCCAGCAGCGTAGTCGGGACCCAAGAGACCCAGTACTTC	CASSVVGTQETQYF
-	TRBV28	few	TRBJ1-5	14	TGTGCCAGCAGTTTAGGCCAGAAATATCAGCCCCAGCATTTT	CASSLGQKYQPQHF
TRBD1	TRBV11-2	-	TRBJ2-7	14	TGTGCCAGCAGCCGTCAGGGACAGCCCTACGAGCAGTACTTC	CASSRQGQPYEQYF
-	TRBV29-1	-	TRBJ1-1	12	TGCAGCGTTGATGAGGGATCCACTGAAGCTTTCTTT	CSVDEGSTEAFF
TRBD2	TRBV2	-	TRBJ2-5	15	TGTGCCAGCAGTGAACCTAGCGGGGGAGCAGAGACCCAGTACTTC	CASSEPSGGAETQYF
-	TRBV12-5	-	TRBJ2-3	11	TGTGCTAGTGGAAAAATAGATACGCAGTATTTT	CASGKIDTQYF
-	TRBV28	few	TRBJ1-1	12	TGTGCCAGCAGTTTACGGACGACTGAAGCTTTCTTT	CASSLRTTEAFF
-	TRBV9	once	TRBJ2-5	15	TGTGCCAGCAGCGGCTTCCAGGGACCCCAAGAGACCCAGTACTTC	CASSGFQGPQETQYF
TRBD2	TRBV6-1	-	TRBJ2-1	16	TGTGCCAGCAGTGAACGGACTAGCCCAGGCTACAATGAGCAGTTCTTC	CASSERTSPGYNEQFF
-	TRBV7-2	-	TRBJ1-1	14	TGTGCCAGCAGCGCTCAGGGGTCGAACACTGAAGCTTTCTTT	CASSAQGSNTEAFF
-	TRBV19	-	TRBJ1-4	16	TGTGCCAGTAGTATAGATCGTGGCAGCTCTAATGAAAAACTGTTTTTT	CASSIDRGSSNEKLFF
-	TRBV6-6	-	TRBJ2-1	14	TGTGCCAGCAGTTACTCGGGGGGAGACAGTGAGCAGTTCTTC	CASSYSGGDSEQFF
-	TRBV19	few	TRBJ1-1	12	TGTGCCAGTAGTGGGGTAACAGGTGAAGCTTTCTTT	CASSGVTGEAFF
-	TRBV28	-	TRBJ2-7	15	TGTGCCAGCAGGCGTCTCAGGGCGCTCTCCTACGAGCAGTACTTC	CASRRLRALSYEQYF
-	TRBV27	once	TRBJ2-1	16	TGTGCCAGCAGTGGGTCGTGGGGCAGCTCCTACAATGAGCAGTTCTTC	CASSGSWGSSYNEQFF
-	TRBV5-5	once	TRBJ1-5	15	TGTGCCAGCAGCTTGGACCCAGGGGGCAATCAGCCCCAGCATTTT	CASSLDPGGNQPQHF
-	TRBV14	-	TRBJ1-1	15	TGTGCCAGCAGCCGACCCGGGACTTACAACACTGAAGCTTTCTTT	CASSRPGTYNTEAFF
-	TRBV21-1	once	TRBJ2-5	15	TGTGCCAGCAGCAAATACTACAGGGCGCAAGAGACCCAGTACTTC	CASSKYYRAQETQYF
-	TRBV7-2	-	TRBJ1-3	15	TGTGCCAGCAGCTTAGTGGGAAGCTCTGGAAACACCATATATTTT	CASSLVGSSGNTIYF
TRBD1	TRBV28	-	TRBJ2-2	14	TGTGCCAGCAGTAGACAGGGTGACACCGGGGAGCTGTTTTTT	CASSRQGDTGELFF
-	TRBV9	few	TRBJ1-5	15	TGTGCCAGCAGCGTAGGCGCCGATAGCAATCAGCCCCAGCATTTT	CASSVGADSNQPQHF
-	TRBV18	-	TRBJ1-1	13	TGTGCCAGCTCACCACAGGGAAACACTGAAGCTTTCTTT	CASSPQGNTEAFF
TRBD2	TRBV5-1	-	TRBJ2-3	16	TGCGCCAGCAGCTCCCAAGCGGGAGGGCGCACAGATACGCAGTATTTT	CASSSQAGGRTDTQYF
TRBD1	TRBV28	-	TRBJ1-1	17	TGTGCCAGCAGTTTTCGGTTTCAGGGACAGGGCGCGGCTGAAGCTTTCTTT	CASSFRFQGQGAAEAFF
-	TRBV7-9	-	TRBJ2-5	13	TGTGCCAGCAGCTTAGATGGGCGGGAGACCCAGTACTTC	CASSLDGRETQYF
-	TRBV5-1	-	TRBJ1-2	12	TGCGCCAGCAGCTTGGACTCGGAGGGCTACACCTTC	CASSLDSEGYTF
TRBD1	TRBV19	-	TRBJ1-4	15	TGTGCCAGTAGTATCGCGGGACAGCCTAATGAAAAACTGTTTTTT	CASSIAGQPNEKLFF
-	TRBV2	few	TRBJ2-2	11	TGTGCCAGCAAGATGGCCGGGGAGCTGTTTTTT	CASKMAGELFF
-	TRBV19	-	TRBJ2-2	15	TGTGCCAGTAGTATAATCCCGACAGGTACCGGGGAGCTGTTTTTT	CASSIIPTGTGELFF
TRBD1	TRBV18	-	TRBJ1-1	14	TGTGCCAGCTCACCAATTTACAGGGGGCGAGAAGCTTTCTTT	CASSPIYRGREAFF
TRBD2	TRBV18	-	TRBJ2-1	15	TGTGCCAGCTCACCACCGAACGGGGGGGACTCTGAGCAGTTCTTC	CASSPPNGGDSEQFF
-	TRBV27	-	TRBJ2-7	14	TGTGCCAGCAGTTTATACGGGAACGACTACGAGCAGTACTTC	CASSLYGNDYEQYF